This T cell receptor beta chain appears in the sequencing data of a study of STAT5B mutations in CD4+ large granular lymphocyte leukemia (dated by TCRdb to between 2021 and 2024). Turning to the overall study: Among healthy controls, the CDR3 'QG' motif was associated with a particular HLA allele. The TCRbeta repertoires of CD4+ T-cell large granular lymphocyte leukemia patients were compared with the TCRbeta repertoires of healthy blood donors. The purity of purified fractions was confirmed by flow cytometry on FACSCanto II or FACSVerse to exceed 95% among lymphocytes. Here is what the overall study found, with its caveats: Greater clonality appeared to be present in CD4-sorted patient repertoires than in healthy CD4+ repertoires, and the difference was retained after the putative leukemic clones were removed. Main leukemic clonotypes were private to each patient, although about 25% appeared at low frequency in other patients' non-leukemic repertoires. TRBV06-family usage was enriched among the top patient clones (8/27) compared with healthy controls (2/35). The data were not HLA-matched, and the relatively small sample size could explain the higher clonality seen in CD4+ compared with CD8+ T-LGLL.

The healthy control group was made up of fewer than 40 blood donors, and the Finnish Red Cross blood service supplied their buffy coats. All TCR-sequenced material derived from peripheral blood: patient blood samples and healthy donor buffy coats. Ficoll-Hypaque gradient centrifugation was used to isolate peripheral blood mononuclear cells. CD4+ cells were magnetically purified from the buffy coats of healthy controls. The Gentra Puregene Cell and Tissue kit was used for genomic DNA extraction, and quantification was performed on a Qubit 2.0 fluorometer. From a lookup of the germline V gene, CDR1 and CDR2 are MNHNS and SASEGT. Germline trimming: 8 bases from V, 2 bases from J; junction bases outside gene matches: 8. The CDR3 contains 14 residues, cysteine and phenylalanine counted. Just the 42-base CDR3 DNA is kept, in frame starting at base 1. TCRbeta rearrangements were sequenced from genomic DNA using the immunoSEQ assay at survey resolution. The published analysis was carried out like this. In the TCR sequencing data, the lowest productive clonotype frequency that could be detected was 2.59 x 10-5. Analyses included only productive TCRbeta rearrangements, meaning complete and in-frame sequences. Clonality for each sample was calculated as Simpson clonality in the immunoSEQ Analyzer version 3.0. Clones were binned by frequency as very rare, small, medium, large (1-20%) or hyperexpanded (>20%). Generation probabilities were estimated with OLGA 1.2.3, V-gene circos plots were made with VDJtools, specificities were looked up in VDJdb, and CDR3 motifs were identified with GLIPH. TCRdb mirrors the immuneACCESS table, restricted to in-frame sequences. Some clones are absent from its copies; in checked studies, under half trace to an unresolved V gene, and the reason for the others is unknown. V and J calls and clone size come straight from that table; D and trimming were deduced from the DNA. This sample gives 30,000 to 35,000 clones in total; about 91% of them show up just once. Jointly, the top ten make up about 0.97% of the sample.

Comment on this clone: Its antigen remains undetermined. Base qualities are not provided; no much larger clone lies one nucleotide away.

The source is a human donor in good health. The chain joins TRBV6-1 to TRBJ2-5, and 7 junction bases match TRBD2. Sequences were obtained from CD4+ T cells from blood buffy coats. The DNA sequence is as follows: TGTGCCAGCGTCCGGGACTACCGTCAAGAGACCCAGTACTTC. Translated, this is CASVRDYRQETQYF.